This T cell receptor beta chain emerged from a study of T cells in narcolepsy. Study details: Healthy controls were enrolled alongside patients with narcolepsy type 1 or type 2.

Libraries were prepared by immunoSEQ multiplex PCR; TCRdb keeps only in-frame clonotypes and omits some of them. The table shows about 31,000 clones, with around 80% occurring only once. Concerning this clone: Its antigen is undetermined.

Study results and caveats: HCRT-specific and TRIB2-specific autoreactive clonotypes appeared among same-patient CSF and blood CD4+ clonotypes. Autoreactive clone sequences were missing from some blood memory CD4+ repertoires. Reportedly, autoreactive clonotypes were serially detected in patients' blood but not controls'.

Sequencing was carried out using CD45RA- memory CD4+ T cells from PBMCs. This TCR was recovered from a human donor with narcolepsy.

Here the CDR3 reads CASSLYPGAAGRANVLTF. DNA of the CDR3: TGTGCCAGCAGTTTATATCCGGGGGCGGCCGGGCGCGCCAACGTCCTGACTTTC. The gene calls are TRBV27 and TRBJ2-6, with D perhaps assigned TRBD1 or TRBD2 (6 bases each). With 1 base removed from V and 7 bases from J, the gap between germline ends came to 20 bases. The germline V gene encodes CDR1 MNHEY and CDR2 SMNVEV (reference sequence). There are 18 residues in the CDR3. Full variable domain (remainder filled in from reference TRBV27 and TRBJ2-6): EAQVTQNPRYLITVTGKKLTVTCSQNMNHEYMSWYRQDPGLGLRQIYYSMNVEVTDKGDVPEGYKVSRKEKRNFPLILESPSPNQTSLYFCASSLYPGAAGRANVLTFGAGSRLTVL.